The present T cell receptor (beta chain) was sequenced within a study of shared clonotypes between healthy human individuals. Whole-study findings and limits: There were few donors, and this limited the genetic and exposure-history diversity represented.

Clones were read by immunoSEQ multiplex PCR, and TCRdb kept only the in-frame ones, dropping some. The table includes over a million clones, approximately 72% detected once. V was shortened by 5 bases and J by 1 base, with 17 bases between the two germline ends. The V gene's germline CDR1 is WNHNN and CDR2 SYGVQD (reference sequence). The length of the CDR3 is 16 residues. This clone was seen once. The antigen is unknown. The sample consisted of memory CD4+ T cells sorted from blood. Described subset: CD45RA-negative fraction. This receptor was identified in a man aged 18-30 years in good health. The rearrangement uses TRBV10-1 and TRBJ1-1; tentatively, D is TRBD1 (6 bases). CDR3 sequence reads: CASSPGRIQGNTEAFF. In DNA form, the CDR3 reads TGCGCCAGCAGTCCCGGACGGATACAGGGGAACACTGAAGCTTTCTTT.